The next 10 T cell receptor beta chains were all read from a single sample in a study of blood T cell repertoires in COVID-19. TCRdb's table, derived via immunoSEQ multiplex PCR, lists solely in-frame clones and lacks some. Among around 220,000 clones listed, 70% to 90% were seen once. The source material was peripheral blood. Source of these receptors: a man between 18 and 35 years old with active or convalescent COVID-19.

This clone has a single count. The V gene is TRBV5-1, the J gene TRBJ2-2; D is unresolved. The germline V gene encodes CDR1 SGHRS and CDR2 YFSETQ. This CDR3 is 16 amino acids long. Trimming removed 1 base from V and 3 bases from J, with 13 bases in between. The CDR3 reads CASSLTQRRDTGELFF. The CDR3 DNA sequence: TGCGCCAGCAGCTTGACCCAAAGACGGGACACCGGGGAGCTGTTTTTT. Together with reference TRBV5-1 and TRBJ2-2, the CDR3 gives the full variable domain: KAGVTQTPRYLIKTRGQQVTLSCSPISGHRSVSWYQQTPGQGLQFLFEYFSETQRNKGNFPGRFSGRQFSNSRSEMNVSTLELGDSALYLCASSLTQRRDTGELFFGEGSRLTVL.

V and J are TRBV5-5 and TRBJ2-7; D gene ambiguous. Germline loops: CDR1 SGHKS, CDR2 YYEKEE (reference sequence). V lost 0 bases and J lost 0, with 16 bases in between. The CDR3 consists of 17 residues. The CDR3 DNA is TGTGCCAGCAGCTTGGATGTTGCAGGCACAAGCTCCTACGAGCAGTACTTC. Translation gives CASSLDVAGTSSYEQYF.

The V call is TRBV5-1, the J call TRBJ2-1; 8 bases map to TRBD2. The CDR3 contains 16 residues. Trimming cost V 4 bases and J 10 bases; bases outside gene matches: 16. CDR1 is SGHRS and CDR2 is YFSETQ in the germline V gene. CDR3 nucleotides: TGCGCCAGCAGCCCGGTCGGGAGTAGCGGGACTCTAGAGCAGTTCTTC. It is translated as CASSPVGSSGTLEQFF. The variable domain in full, completed from reference TRBV5-1 and TRBJ2-1, reads KAGVTQTPRYLIKTRGQQVTLSCSPISGHRSVSWYQQTPGQGLQFLFEYFSETQRNKGNFPGRFSGRQFSNSRSEMNVSTLELGDSALYLCASSPVGSSGTLEQFFGPGTRLTVL.

The CDR3, as DNA: TGTGCCAGCAGCTTATTCCCTTCCCGGACCCAGTACTTC. It codes for CASSLFPSRTQYF. J is TRBJ2-5 and V is TRBV7-2; D is unresolved. The CDR3 length is 13 residues. Germline V gives CDR1 SGHTA, CDR2 FQGNSA. Between the trimmed V and J ends, which lost 2 bases and 7 bases, there was a span of 11 bases.

The chain is built from TRBV5-1 and TRBJ2-1; the D is unclear. This CDR3 spans 12 amino acids. Germline CDR1 and CDR2: SGHRS and YFSETQ. Deletions cut 0 bases from V and 10 bases from J, with 8 bases between. CDR3 amino acids: CASSLAPREQFF. The CDR3 DNA reads as TGCGCCAGCAGCTTGGCCCCCCGGGAGCAGTTCTTC.

The chain is built from TRBV6-5 and TRBJ1-3; TRBD1 matches 7 bases. The V segment lost 6 bases and the J segment 0 bases; nucleotides outside the gene matches: 5. The germline V gene has CDR1 MNHEY and CDR2 SVGAGI. This CDR3 region has 15 residues. CDR3 loop: CASRETGSSGNTIYF. In nucleotides, the CDR3 is TGTGCCAGCAGGGAGACAGGGAGCTCTGGAAACACCATATATTTT.

The rearrangement joins TRBV28 to TRBJ2-7; TRBD1 matches at 7 bases. Germline V gene sequence: CDR1 MDHEN, CDR2 SYDVKM. J gave up 6 bases and V 7 bases, and 15 bases lay outside the gene matches. This CDR3 is built from 15 residues. The CDR3 spells CASTLNRGRVSEQYF. CDR3 coding DNA: TGTGCCAGCACTCTCAACAGGGGACGGGTAAGCGAGCAGTACTTC.

The J gene is TRBJ1-1, the V gene TRBV4-1; 8 bases align to TRBD1. The CDR3 has 15 amino acids. Germline-derived CDR1 and CDR2 are MGHRA and YSYEKL. J lost 3 bases, V lost 0 bases, and 3 bases had no gene match. In nucleotides, the CDR3 is TGCGCCAGCAGCCAAGATGACAGGGGATACACTGAAGCTTTCTTT. Protein product: CASSQDDRGYTEAFF.

A single count supports this clone. The chain couples TRBV28 to TRBJ1-1, with 11 nucleotides matching TRBD1. V gave up 6 bases and J gave up 3 bases; unmatched junction bases: 3. Germline assignment: CDR1 MDHEN and CDR2 SYDVKM. The CDR3 extends over 14 amino acids. The CDR3 DNA follows: TGTGCCAGCAGCTCGGACAGGGGGCACACTGAAGCTTTCTTT. The encoded protein is CASSSDRGHTEAFF.

V usage is TRBV30 and J usage is TRBJ2-7; 9 positions agree with TRBD2. CDR3 size: 13 residues. With V trimmed by 4 bases and J by 3 bases, 4 bases remained unmatched. Germline CDR1 GTSNPN, CDR2 SVGIG (reference sequence). The CDR3 DNA sequence: TGTGCCTGGACTAGCGGGGCAGTCTACGAGCAGTACTTC. Protein: CAWTSGAVYEQYF.